The text below deals with one TCR beta chain. The entry originates in a study of T cell responses to AZD1222 COVID-19 vaccine. The CDR3 contains 14 residues. With 3 bases clipped from V and 8 bases from J, the junction kept 12 bases outside the gene matches. CDR1 GTSNPN and CDR2 SVGIG come from the germline V gene (reference sequence). Some clones are missing from TCRdb's copy, which holds only in-frame ones; the method was immunoSEQ multiplex PCR. The top ten clones hold 3.5% to 5% of a sample with 90,000 to 120,000 clones, about nine tenths of them seen once. This receptor was taken from an adult in good health. Sequencing used peripheral blood, obtained on day 0 of AZD1222 vaccination. The chain has TRBV30 and TRBJ1-2; 7 positions match TRBD1. CDR3 coding DNA: TGTGCCTGGAGCCGACAGGGAAGATACGGCGGCTACACCTTC. This encodes CAWSRQGRYGGYTF.